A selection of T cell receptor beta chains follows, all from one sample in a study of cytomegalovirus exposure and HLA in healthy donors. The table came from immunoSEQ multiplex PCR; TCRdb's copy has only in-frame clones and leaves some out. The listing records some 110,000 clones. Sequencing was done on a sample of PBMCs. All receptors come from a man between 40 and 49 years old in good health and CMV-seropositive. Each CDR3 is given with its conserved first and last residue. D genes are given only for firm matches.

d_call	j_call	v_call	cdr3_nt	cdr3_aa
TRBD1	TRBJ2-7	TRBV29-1	TGCAGCGTGGAATACCGGGACAGGGGGATCTACGAGCAGTACTTC	CSVEYRDRGIYEQYF
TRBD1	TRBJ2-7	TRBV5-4	TGTGCCAGCAGCTACGGACAGGGGCCCTACGAGCAGTACTTC	CASSYGQGPYEQYF
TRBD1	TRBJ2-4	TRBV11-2	TGTGCCAGCAGTCCGGACAGGGAGGACATTCAGTACTTC	CASSPDREDIQYF
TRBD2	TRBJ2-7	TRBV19	TGTGCCAGTAGTCCGGGACTAGCGGGATATTCGGAGCAGTACTTC	CASSPGLAGYSEQYF
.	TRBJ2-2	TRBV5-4	TGTGCCAGCAGCTTGGCGCAGGGTGTCACCGGGGAGCTGTTTTTT	CASSLAQGVTGELFF
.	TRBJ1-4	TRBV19	TGTGCCAGTAGTATCGGGGGGTCGACTAATGAAAAACTGTTTTTT	CASSIGGSTNEKLFF
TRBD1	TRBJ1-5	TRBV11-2	TGTGCCAGCAGCCTCTCCGGGACAGTCAATCAGCCCCAGCATTTT	CASSLSGTVNQPQHF
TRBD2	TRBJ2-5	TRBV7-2	TGTGCCAGCAGCTTTTCGGGGGGAGAGACCCAGTACTTC	CASSFSGGETQYF
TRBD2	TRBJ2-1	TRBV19	TGTGCCAGTACTTTATTAGCGGGGACTTTGAACAATGAGCAGTTCTTC	CASTLLAGTLNNEQFF
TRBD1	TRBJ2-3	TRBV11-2	TGTGCCAGCAGCTTAGAGCAGGGGGCAACAGATACGCAGTATTTT	CASSLEQGATDTQYF
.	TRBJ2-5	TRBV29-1	TGCAGCGTTGACCCGGGGGAGGAGACCCAGTACTTC	CSVDPGEETQYF
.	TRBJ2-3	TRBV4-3	TGCGCCAGCAGCCACGACTCAGATACGCAGTATTTT	CASSHDSDTQYF
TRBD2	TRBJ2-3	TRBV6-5	TGTGCCAGCTCTCCTCAAGCGGGAGTAGATACGCAGTATTTT	CASSPQAGVDTQYF
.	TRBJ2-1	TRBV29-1	TGCAGCGTTGAAGATCGGGGACAACCGACTCTCTACAATGAGCAGTTCTTC	CSVEDRGQPTLYNEQFF
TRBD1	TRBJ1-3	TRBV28	TGTGCCAGCAGTTCGACAGGGGCTGGAAACACCATATATTTT	CASSSTGAGNTIYF
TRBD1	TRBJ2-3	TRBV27	TGTGCCAGCAGTATTACAGGGGAAGGCACAGATACGCAGTATTTT	CASSITGEGTDTQYF
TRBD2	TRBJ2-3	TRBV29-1	TGCAGCGTTGAAGATCTCGGGAGGACAGATACGCAGTATTTT	CSVEDLGRTDTQYF
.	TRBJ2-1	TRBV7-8	TGTGCCAGCAGCTTAGATACTAGTCTCCGAAACAATGAGCAGTTCTTC	CASSLDTSLRNNEQFF
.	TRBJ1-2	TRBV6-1	TGTGCCAGCAGACCAACAGGAAGGGAATATGGCTACACCTTC	CASRPTGREYGYTF
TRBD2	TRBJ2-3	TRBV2	TGTGCCAGCAAGCGGGAGACAGATACGCAGTATTTT	CASKRETDTQYF
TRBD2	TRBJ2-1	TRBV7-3	TGTGCCAGCAGCTTACTCCCGGGAGGGCTGGAGCAGTTCTTC	CASSLLPGGLEQFF
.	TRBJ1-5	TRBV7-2	TGTGCCAGCAGCTTAACCGGGTCTGGAAATCAGCCCCAGCATTTT	CASSLTGSGNQPQHF
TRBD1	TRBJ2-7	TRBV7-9	TGTGCCAGCAGCTTAGCGAGGGCAGGGGGCTGGTTCTACTTC	CASSLARAGGWFYF
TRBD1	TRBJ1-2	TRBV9	TGTGCCAGCAGCACCGGGGGACAGTCAAACTATGGCTACACCTTC	CASSTGGQSNYGYTF
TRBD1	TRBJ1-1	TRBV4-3	TGCGCCAGCAGCCCGCTGACAGGGGGCGAGGGGAACACTGAAGCTTTCTTT	CASSPLTGGEGNTEAFF
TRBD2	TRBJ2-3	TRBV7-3	TGTGCCAGCAGCTGGGACTACACAGATACGCAGTATTTT	CASSWDYTDTQYF
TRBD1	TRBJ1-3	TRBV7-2	TGTGCCAGCAGCTCCTCCGGGACAGCCAGCTCTGGAAACACCATATATTTT	CASSSSGTASSGNTIYF
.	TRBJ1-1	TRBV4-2	TGTGCCAGCAGCCAAGAATCCCCAGGGGTGCACACTGAAGCTTTCTTT	CASSQESPGVHTEAFF
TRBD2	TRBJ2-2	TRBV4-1	TGCGCCAGCAGCCAACCCGGACTAGCGGGAGTAGAAACCGGGGAGCTGTTTTTT	CASSQPGLAGVETGELFF
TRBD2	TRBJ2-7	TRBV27	TGTGCCAGCAGTTTTGGACTAGCGGGACCCTCCTACGAGCAGTACTTC	CASSFGLAGPSYEQYF
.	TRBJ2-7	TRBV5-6	TGTGCCAGCAGCTTTGGGGGCAGGGCCGAGCAGTACTTC	CASSFGGRAEQYF
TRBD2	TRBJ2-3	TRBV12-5	TGTGCTAGTGGCCCCGGACTAGCGGGAGCAACAGATACGCAGTATTTT	CASGPGLAGATDTQYF
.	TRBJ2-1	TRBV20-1	TGCAGTGCTGAGCGGGACAATGAGCAGTTCTTC	CSAERDNEQFF
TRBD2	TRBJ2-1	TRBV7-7	TGTGCCAGCAGCCCGATAAGTAGCGGGCACTCGAGTGAGCAGTTCTTC	CASSPISSGHSSEQFF
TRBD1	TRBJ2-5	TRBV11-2	TGTGCCAGCAGCTCGCGCCTGGGACAGGGACTGGAGACCCAGTACTTC	CASSSRLGQGLETQYF
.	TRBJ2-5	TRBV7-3	TGTGCCAGCAGCCAGGGAGGGACCCAGTACTTC	CASSQGGTQYF
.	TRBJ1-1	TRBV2	TGTGCCAGCATCGAGCAACAGGCAACTGAAGCTTTCTTT	CASIEQQATEAFF
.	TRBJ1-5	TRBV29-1	TGCAGCGTCGGGAGCCGTAGCAATCAGCCCCAGCATTTT	CSVGSRSNQPQHF
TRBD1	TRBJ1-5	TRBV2	TGTGCCAGCACCCGACAGGGGGCAATCAATCAGCCCCAGCATTTT	CASTRQGAINQPQHF
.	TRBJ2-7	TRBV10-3	TGTGCCATCAGAGGGGCCCAAACCTACGAGCAGTACTTC	CAIRGAQTYEQYF
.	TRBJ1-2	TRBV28	TGTGCCAGCAGTTCAGAACCCTATGGCTACACCTTC	CASSSEPYGYTF
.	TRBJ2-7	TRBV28	TGTGCCAGCAGTCCCCGACAGGTGAACTACGAGCAGTACTTC	CASSPRQVNYEQYF
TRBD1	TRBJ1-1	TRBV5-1	TGCGCCAGCAGCTTACCCCGGGACAGGGGCATGAACACTGAAGCTTTCTTT	CASSLPRDRGMNTEAFF
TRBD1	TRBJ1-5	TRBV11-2	TGTGCCAGCAGCTTCAGGGGGAGCAATCAGCCCCAGCATTTT	CASSFRGSNQPQHF
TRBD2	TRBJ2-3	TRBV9	TGTGCCAGCAGCGGACCGACTAGCGGGGGGCACTATACGCAGTATTTT	CASSGPTSGGHYTQYF
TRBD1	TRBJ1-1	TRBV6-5	TGTGCCAGCAACTCACAGGGGGCTCTGAACACTGAAGCTTTCTTT	CASNSQGALNTEAFF
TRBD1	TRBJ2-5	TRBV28	TGTGCCAGCAGTTTACTTATTGGACAGGCGCAACAAGAGACCCAGTACTTC	CASSLLIGQAQQETQYF